A selection of T cell receptor beta chains follows, all from one sample in a study of blood T cell repertoires in COVID-19. Measured with immunoSEQ multiplex PCR; TCRdb has only the in-frame clones, and not every one. This table holds 150,000 or so clones, 65% to 90% found once. Sequencing input: peripheral blood. The receptors here all came from a woman in her fifties or sixties with COVID-19, enrolled during active disease. Both conserved end residues are part of each CDR3. A D gene is named only where the DNA matches it firmly. Some rows mark clone size as missing; the rest say once, few, many or name a class of expanded clone.

v_gene	abundance	d_gene	j_gene	CDR3aa	CDR3nt
TRBV2	NA	TRBD1	TRBJ1-5	CASSEDRDRAQPQHF	TGTGCCAGCAGTGAAGATAGAGACAGGGCTCAGCCCCAGCATTTT
TRBV6-1	NA	NA	TRBJ2-7	CASSEWASSYEQYF	TGTGCCAGCAGTGAATGGGCTAGCAGCTACGAGCAGTACTTC
TRBV2	NA	TRBD1	TRBJ1-1	CASTTGVTEAFF	TGTGCCAGCACAACAGGGGTCACTGAAGCTTTCTTT
TRBV5-5	NA	TRBD1	TRBJ1-3	CASSFDRQGATGNTIYF	TGTGCCAGCAGCTTCGACCGACAGGGGGCTACTGGAAACACCATATATTTT
TRBV3-1/TRBV3-2	NA	TRBD1	TRBJ1-3	CASSISSPGQGPGNTIYF	TGTGCCAGCAGCATCAGTAGCCCTGGACAGGGACCTGGAAACACCATATATTTT
TRBV18	NA	NA	TRBJ1-4	CASSPRGGEINEKLFF	TGTGCCAGCTCACCACGAGGAGGAGAGATTAATGAAAAACTGTTTTTT
TRBV7-8	NA	TRBD1	TRBJ1-1	CASSLRSGGTEAFF	TGTGCCAGCAGCTTAAGGTCAGGGGGCACTGAAGCTTTCTTT
TRBV12-3/TRBV12-4	once	NA	TRBJ1-5	CASRHGNQPQHF	TGTGCCAGCAGACACGGCAATCAGCCCCAGCATTTT
TRBV2	NA	TRBD1	TRBJ1-1	CACRQGMNTEAFF	TGTGCCTGCCGACAGGGCATGAACACTGAAGCTTTCTTT
TRBV3-1/TRBV3-2	NA	NA	TRBJ1-5	CASSPSRAFSNQPQHF	TGTGCCAGCAGCCCTTCGAGGGCTTTTAGCAATCAGCCCCAGCATTTT
TRBV6-2/TRBV6-3	once	TRBD2	TRBJ2-1	CASSPTSGGGSEQFF	TGTGCCAGCAGCCCAACTAGCGGGGGGGGTAGTGAGCAGTTCTTC
TRBV6-2/TRBV6-3	NA	NA	TRBJ1-2	CASSYWGPSNYGYTF	TGTGCCAGCAGTTACTGGGGCCCCTCTAACTATGGCTACACCTTC
TRBV19	few	NA	TRBJ1-1	CASSIVQETEAFF	TGTGCCAGTAGTATAGTCCAAGAGACTGAAGCTTTCTTT
TRBV18	NA	TRBD1	TRBJ1-1	CASSPLTGRRGTEAFF	TGTGCCAGCTCACCACTGACAGGGCGGCGAGGAACTGAAGCTTTCTTT
TRBV5-6	NA	TRBD1	TRBJ1-1	CASSPPWVRQGMAEAFF	TGTGCCAGCAGCCCACCTTGGGTCCGACAGGGAATGGCTGAAGCTTTCTTT
TRBV29-1	few	NA	TRBJ1-1	CSVLSWGQTNTEAFF	TGCAGCGTACTGTCCTGGGGACAAACTAACACTGAAGCTTTCTTT
TRBV4-1	NA	NA	TRBJ2-5	CASSQGGLETQYF	TGCGCCAGCAGCCAAGGGGGGCTGGAGACCCAGTACTTC
TRBV30	NA	NA	TRBJ1-5	CAWGLQGNQPQHF	TGTGCCTGGGGTCTCCAGGGGAATCAGCCCCAGCATTTT
TRBV18	NA	NA	TRBJ1-4	CASSPGGVATNEKLFF	TGTGCCAGCTCCCCAGGAGGCGTGGCAACTAATGAAAAACTGTTTTTT
TRBV7-2	NA	TRBD2	TRBJ2-2	CASKPSGSVGAGELFF	TGTGCCAGCAAGCCTAGCGGGAGCGTTGGCGCCGGGGAGCTGTTTTTT
TRBV19	many	TRBD1	TRBJ1-5	CASRPRDRPHQPQHF	TGTGCCAGTAGGCCCCGGGACAGGCCGCATCAGCCCCAGCATTTT
TRBV5-5	NA	TRBD1	TRBJ1-6	CASSLSGTGKRSGSPLHF	TGTGCCAGCAGCTTGTCTGGGACAGGGAAACGGTCCGGTTCACCCCTCCACTTT
TRBV11-1	NA	NA	TRBJ1-1	CASSLDGQRNTEAFF	TGTGCCAGCAGCTTAGATGGGCAGAGGAACACTGAAGCTTTCTTT
TRBV2	NA	TRBD1	TRBJ1-5	CASSELRTGQGQPQHF	TGTGCCAGCAGTGAACTGCGGACAGGGCAAGGTCAGCCCCAGCATTTT
TRBV10-2	NA	NA	TRBJ2-7	CASRELAYEQYF	TGCGCCAGCCGGGAACTAGCCTACGAGCAGTACTTC
TRBV27	NA	NA	TRBJ1-1	CASSPRRLTEAFF	TGTGCCAGCAGTCCCCGGAGGTTAACTGAAGCTTTCTTT
TRBV5-4	NA	TRBD1	TRBJ2-2	CASSQQGTDTGELFF	TGTGCCAGCAGCCAACAGGGGACCGACACCGGGGAGCTGTTTTTT
TRBV19	NA	NA	TRBJ1-6	CASSIAGSPLHF	TGTGCCAGTAGTATAGCGGGTTCACCCCTCCACTTT
TRBV7-2	NA	NA	TRBJ1-6	CASSSPRGTLYSPLHF	TGTGCCAGCAGCTCCCCAAGGGGGACACTTTATTCACCCCTCCACTTT
TRBV10-3	NA	NA	TRBJ1-2	CAINWEQASNGYTF	TGTGCCATCAATTGGGAACAGGCTTCTAACGGCTACACCTTC